This TCR beta chain was retrieved from a study of blood T cell repertoires in COVID-19. Background on the study: Spain, Italy and the United States supplied samples that represented acute and convalescent COVID-19. T cells, B-cell-depleted T cells, or PBMCs supplied cDNA or gDNA.

Authors' analysis steps: The assay estimated nucleated cells by amplifying reference gene primers. Generated by immunoSEQ multiplex PCR, the TCRdb table keeps only in-frame clones and is missing some. D and trimming come from the DNA, and the V and J calls and clone size come from that table. Seen here are 250,000 to 300,000 clones, about nine tenths observed once, and the top ten hold 3% to 4.5%. This CDR3 contains 13 residues. V lost 4 bases and J lost 1, with 7 bases in between. Germline V gene data show CDR1 as SGHDN and CDR2 as FVKESK. The source of this sequence is a woman in her 40s with acute or convalescent COVID-19. V and J are TRBV14 and TRBJ1-2; D unresolved. Material for sequencing was peripheral blood. The CDR3, as DNA: TGTGCCAGCAGCCCAGGTTTTAACTATGGCTACACCTTC. This encodes CASSPGFNYGYTF.